This T cell receptor (beta chain) was found in a study of blood T cell repertoires in COVID-19. Participant ages covered roughly 18 to 89 years across some 25 US areas. Participants' own reports of clinical history determined their cohort assignment. Exposed participants encountered a COVID-19 case during the 2 weeks preceding study entry. CDR3 length: 13 residues. Germline loops: CDR1 SGHNT, CDR2 YENEEA. V was pared by 3 bases and J by 8 bases, with 4 bases of the junction left unmatched. Only in-frame clones appear in the TCRdb table, and some are missing; sequencing was by immunoSEQ multiplex PCR. Among 200,000 to 250,000 clones listed, approximately 83% were seen once.

This rearrangement joins TRBV11-3 to TRBJ1-1; 9 bases agree with TRBD1. The clonotype comes from a woman between 50 and 59 years old who had been exposed to COVID-19. Sequencing was carried out using PBMCs or T cells enriched from blood (not recorded which). CDR3 coding DNA: TGTGCCAGCAGCTTTGGACAGGGGCGGGAAGCTTTCTTT. Amino acids: CASSFGQGREAFF.